These T cell receptor beta chains were read from a single sample in a study of T-cell memory formation after mild COVID-19. Via MiXCR, TCRdb re-called the 5' RACE reads, giving one row per CDR3 protein. The sample yields tens of thousands of distinct CDR3 sequences, under 25% seen once. The source material was PBMCs or a T cell subset sorted from them (not recorded which). These receptors were collected from an adult who had mild COVID-19 (a few samples of this study predate the infection). Cell type and time point are not known. The CDR3 runs from the conserved cysteine through the conserved F or W. The order of the fields is D gene, clone size, J gene, V gene, CDR3 DNA, CDR3 protein. The D gene is left open where the match is weak. The listing skips clone size in some rows; elsewhere it reads once, few, many or a size class.

NA,many,TRBJ2-1,TRBV20-1,TGCAGTGCTGCCGAATCCTACAATGAGCAGTTCTTC,CSAAESYNEQFF
TRBD2,many,TRBJ2-4,TRBV6-2/TRBV6-3,TGTGCCAGCGACTCCGGGGAGGGACGGCGAGCCAAAAACATTCAGTACTTC,CASDSGEGRRAKNIQYF
NA,many,TRBJ1-2,TRBV20-1,TGCAGTGCTAGAGGCATTGATCTGGGAGGCTACACCTTC,CSARGIDLGGYTF
NA,medium-sized,TRBJ2-5,TRBV6-5,TGTGCCAGCAGTTACTCCCCTATCGGAGGGGAGACCCAGTACTTC,CASSYSPIGGETQYF
TRBD2,NA,TRBJ2-1,TRBV4-1,TGCGCCAGCAGCCAAGGCGGGGGGTGGGTTGAGCAGTTCTTC,CASSQGGGWVEQFF
TRBD2,many,TRBJ2-3,TRBV4-3,TGCGCCAGCAGCCAACTAGCGGGAGTTGGAGATACGCAGTATTTT,CASSQLAGVGDTQYF
TRBD1,NA,TRBJ2-2,TRBV4-1,TGCGCCAGCAGCCCGTCGGGGACAGGGCTCACCGGGGAGCTGTTTTTT,CASSPSGTGLTGELFF
NA,many,TRBJ1-6,TRBV27,TGTGCCAGCAGCCCACAACCTAATTCACCCCTCCACTTT,CASSPQPNSPLHF
NA,many,TRBJ1-6,TRBV11-3,TGTGCCAGCAGCCCGGGTACCTGGGCGTCACCCCTCCACTTT,CASSPGTWASPLHF
NA,many,TRBJ2-3,TRBV3-1,TGTGCCAGCAGCCCCGAATACGGGGGTTCAGATACGCAGTATTTT,CASSPEYGGSDTQYF
NA,many,TRBJ2-5,TRBV4-2,TGTGCCAGCAGCCAAGATGGGGCTAGCATGGCGGAGACCCAGTACTTC,CASSQDGASMAETQYF
TRBD2,many,TRBJ2-1,TRBV20-1,TGCAGTGCTAGAGGCCTACTAGCGGGGGGGCCCTACAATGAGCAGTTCTTC,CSARGLLAGGPYNEQFF
NA,many,TRBJ2-1,TRBV30,TGTGCCTGGAGTGAGGTTGGGGGGCGAAGTGAGCAGTTCTTC,CAWSEVGGRSEQFF
NA,many,TRBJ2-1,TRBV7-2,TGTGCCAGCAGCTTATATCCTCAGTACAATGAGCAGTTCTTC,CASSLYPQYNEQFF
NA,many,TRBJ1-6,TRBV2,TGTGCCAGCAAGAGGGACGAACCCCCTCTCTATAATTCACCCCTCCACTTT,CASKRDEPPLYNSPLHF
NA,medium-sized,TRBJ2-7,TRBV4-3,TGCGCCAGCAGCGTATGGGGCGGGGCCGGCTCCTACGAGCAGTACTTC,CASSVWGGAGSYEQYF
TRBD2,many,TRBJ2-5,TRBV3-1,TGTGCCAGTGGGAGCGGGGGGGCCGGTGAGACCCAGTACTTC,CASGSGGAGETQYF
TRBD1,many,TRBJ1-2,TRBV12-3/TRBV12-4,TGTGCCAGCAGTGGGACAGGGACTTTTGGTGGCTACACCTTC,CASSGTGTFGGYTF
NA,many,TRBJ2-7,TRBV4-1,TGCGCCAGCAGCCAAGCCCAAGGACAGTCCTACGAGCAGTACTTC,CASSQAQGQSYEQYF
NA,many,TRBJ2-5,TRBV3-1,TGTGCCAGCAGCCAAGGAAGGGGCACGGAGACCCAGTACTTC,CASSQGRGTETQYF
NA,NA,TRBJ2-5,TRBV7-9,TGTGCCAGCAGCTTTGGTTTGGTGCAAGAGACCCAGTACTTC,CASSFGLVQETQYF
NA,many,TRBJ2-5,TRBV6-2/TRBV6-3,TGTGCCAGCAGTCGTAACAGCCAAGAGACCCAGTACTTC,CASSRNSQETQYF
TRBD2,NA,TRBJ2-7,TRBV27,TGTGCCAGCAGTCCCCAGCGGGAGGGCCTGTACGAGCAGTACTTC,CASSPQREGLYEQYF
TRBD1,NA,TRBJ1-1,TRBV29-1,TGCAGCGTCGCGGGACAGCAGAACACTGAAGCTTTCTTT,CSVAGQQNTEAFF
NA,many,TRBJ2-1,TRBV7-9,TGTGCCAGCACCGACTTGCTCTCCTACAATGAGCAGTTCTTC,CASTDLLSYNEQFF
NA,many,TRBJ2-5,TRBV24-1,TGTGCCACCAGTGCGGGACATTCTTCGCAGGAGACCCAGTACTTC,CATSAGHSSQETQYF
TRBD1,NA,TRBJ2-7,TRBV20-1,TGCAGTGCTAGAGATCCGGGACAGCTCCACGAGCAGTACTTC,CSARDPGQLHEQYF
TRBD2,many,TRBJ2-2,TRBV4-3,TGCGCCAGCAGCCTGGGACTAGCGGGCGGGGAGCTGTTTTTT,CASSLGLAGGELFF
TRBD2,many,TRBJ2-2,TRBV20-1,TGCAGTGCTAGAGGGAAGCGGGGGCCCGCGAACACCGGGGAGCTGTTTTTT,CSARGKRGPANTGELFF
TRBD1,NA,TRBJ2-1,TRBV19,TGTGCCAGTAGACAACTTAGAGGGACAGACAATGAGCAGTTCTTC,CASRQLRGTDNEQFF
NA,many,TRBJ1-6,TRBV18,TGTGCCAGCTCACCTCGCGCAGAGGGAAATTCACCCCTCCACTTT,CASSPRAEGNSPLHF
NA,medium-sized,TRBJ2-1,TRBV9,TGTGCCAGCAGCGTAGATCCAGTTCCTAGTGAGCAGTTCTTC,CASSVDPVPSEQFF
NA,NA,TRBJ2-7,TRBV6-5,TGTGCCAGCAGTTACTCGATCTCTTGGGGCTACGAGCAGTACTTC,CASSYSISWGYEQYF
NA,many,TRBJ2-1,TRBV3-1,TGTGCCAGCGGGCGCACTGACAATGAGCAGTTCTTC,CASGRTDNEQFF